A single T cell receptor beta chain is shown here with its context. The antigen is undetermined. The data were taken from a study of shared clonotypes between healthy human individuals. Study-wide points: Sequencing depth was predicted to influence how clonotypes are shared among donors. Limited genetic and exposure-history diversity came from having few donors. Richness estimates generally favored naive over memory subsets.

At deep level, the assay was performed. Some clones are missing from TCRdb's copy, which holds only in-frame ones; the method was immunoSEQ multiplex PCR. In the table there are around 640,000 clones, roughly 96% of which are singletons. V lost 5 bases and J lost 0; bases outside the gene matches: 4. Per germline, CDR1 SGHVS and CDR2 FNYEAQ. The CDR3 sequence is 15 residues long. CD45RO-negative, CCR7-selected cells formed the naive CD8 fraction, which excluded terminally differentiated effector memory CD45RA+ cells. This sequence joins TRBV7-6 and TRBJ2-7; TRBD2 matches at 10 bases. Sequenced sample: naive CD8+ T cells sorted from blood. The receptor was derived from a woman in her twenties or thirties in good health. In DNA form, the CDR3 reads TGTGCCAGCAGCGATACTAGCGGGACCTCCTACGAGCAGTACTTC. Its protein product is CASSDTSGTSYEQYF.